This T cell receptor (beta chain) was identified during a study of blood T cell repertoires in COVID-19. The germline CDR1 and CDR2 sequences are SGHDN and FVKESK. This CDR3 contains 16 residues. With V trimmed by 4 bases and J by 4 bases, 10 bases remained unmatched. Repertoires were generated with immunoSEQ multiplex PCR, while TCRdb's copy carries only in-frame clones and drops some. Of a few hundred thousand clones in the sample, around nine tenths were seen once. The sequence was obtained from a man aged 60 to 69 with acute or convalescent COVID-19. V gene TRBV14 combines with J gene TRBJ2-1, with 7 bases identical to TRBD1. Sequencing used peripheral blood. CDR3 in DNA: TGTGCCAGCAGCCCTAGACCGGGACAGCTTTACAATGAGCAGTTCTTC. The encoded protein is CASSPRPGQLYNEQFF.